The source of this T cell receptor beta chain is a study of blood T cell repertoires in COVID-19 (dated by TCRdb to 2018 to 2020). Looking at the study overall: Samples from collaborators originated in the United States, Italy and Spain and spanned both the acute and convalescent phases of COVID-19. The prospective study material was composed of cDNA or gDNA derived from T cells, B-cell-depleted T cells, or PBMCs. Where available, HLA class I and class II types were taken from metadata supplied by the sample provider and were not determined by assay-based typing. Sample metadata almost always included a de-identified subject ID, COVID-19 status, age in years and sex. The dataset comprised deeply sampled blood TCRbeta repertoires from subjects exposed to, actively infected with, or recovered from COVID-19. Samples were obtained from the ongoing ImmuneRACE study (first 160 participants) and from about 1,300 subjects provided by 6 global collaborators. A freely available public database, intended as a resource for researchers studying the immune response to SARS-CoV-2, is where the repertoires were released. General study outcomes and caveats: Clinical and demographic metadata were provided uncurated, with the amount varying by source and participant.

Inclusive of the bounding cysteine and phenylalanine, the CDR3 is 13 residues long. The CDR3 DNA has 39 bases and is translated from base 1. V sheds 4 bases and J sheds 6 bases, leaving 9 bases between their ends. Via the germline V gene, CDR1 is SGHAT and CDR2 FQNNGV. The immunoSEQ Assay, a bias-controlled multiplex PCR, was used to amplify TCRbeta CDR3 regions from genomic DNA. The authors processed their data as follows. The number of nucleated cells in each sample was estimated from the amplification of reference gene primers within the assay. Sequence reads were collapsed and filtered to measure the absolute abundance of every unique TCRbeta CDR3 rearrangement. For each sample, productive Simpson clonality was calculated by taking the square root of Simpson's diversity index across productive rearrangements. TCRdb mirrors the immuneACCESS table, restricted to in-frame sequences. Some clones are absent from its copies; in checked studies, under half trace to an unresolved V gene, and the reason for the others is unknown. The V and J calls and clone size were taken over from that table, and D and trimming were inferred from the DNA. This sample comprises 200,000 to 250,000 clones, about 86% of them detected only once. The ten largest clones take up 8% to 9% of the sample.

Participants in the prospective study were aged roughly 18 to 100 years, lived in 24 United States geographic areas, and enrolled through a virtual design. Cohort assignment in the prospective study relied on participant-reported clinical history from a screening survey and a study questionnaire. In the prospective study, mobile phlebotomists collected whole blood, serum and a nasopharyngeal or oropharyngeal swab from each participant. Additional blood draws and questionnaires over an approximately 2-month period could optionally be provided by prospective study participants. Before DNA extraction, blood samples from the prospective study were shipped at room temperature or frozen. This clone was counted a few times. Its binding antigen is unknown. The sample holds no much larger clone one base away, and base qualities are not on file.

This clonotype originated in a woman aged 50 to 60 with acute COVID-19. This chain is built from TRBV11-2 and TRBJ2-2; the D gene is possibly TRBD1, with 6 bases matching. What was sequenced was PBMCs or T cells enriched from blood (not recorded which). The DNA is TGTGCCAGCAGCTCCTACAGGGCCGGGGAGCTGTTTTTT. Its translation reads: CASSSYRAGELFF. Outside the CDR3, residues come from the reference TRBV11-2 and TRBJ2-2 proteins, so the full variable domain is: EAGVAQSPRYKIIEKRQSVAFWCNPISGHATLYWYQQILGQGPKLLIQFQNNGVVDDSQLPKDRFSAERLKGVDSTLKIQPAKLEDSAVYLCASSSYRAGELFFGEGSRLTVL.